This is a list of T cell receptor beta chains from one sample in a study of metastatic and nonmetastatic thyroid tumors. TCRdb re-analyzed the PCR reads through MiXCR. The data contain fewer than 100,000 clones, just under 15% of them singletons. Sequences were obtained from blood. The receptor source for this set is a female donor with papillary thyroid cancer or a benign thyroid nodule (not recorded which). Some clones in this sample may be carry-over from other donors' samples. The CDR3 runs from the conserved cysteine through the conserved F or W. The order of the fields is V gene, D gene, J gene, clone size, CDR3 protein, CDR3 DNA. The D gene is left open where the match is weak. The size of a clone is reported for some rows only, either as once, few or many, or as a class for expanded clones.

>TRBV5-1|.|TRBJ1-1|few
CASSLGLRGTEALF
TGCGCCAGCAGCCTAGGCCTCCGTGGCACTGAAGCTCTCTTT
>TRBV19|TRBD2|TRBJ2-2|.
CASSMGLAGGLPTGELFF
TGTGCCAGTAGTATGGGACTAGCGGGAGGGCTGCCCACCGGGGAGCTGTTTTTT
>TRBV6-4|.|TRBJ2-3|many
CATPVIVPDSFFYTDTQYF
TGTGCCACCCCAGTTATTGTCCCGGACAGCTTCTTTTACACAGATACGCAGTATTTT
>TRBV5-6|.|TRBJ2-1|few
CASSSGNEQFF
TGTGCCAGCAGCTCCGGCAATGAGCAGTTCTTC
>TRBV10-3|.|TRBJ1-2|many
CAIRSTADYGYTF
TGTGCCATCAGGAGCACCGCGGACTATGGCTACACCTTC
>TRBV29-1|.|TRBJ1-1|many
CSVDHPGGYTEAFF
TGCAGCGTTGATCACCCGGGCGGGTACACTGAAGCTTTCTTT
>TRBV5-1|.|TRBJ1-3|many
CASSLQLSGNTIYF
TGCGCCAGCAGCTTGCAGCTCTCTGGAAACACCATATATTTT
>TRBV16|TRBD1|TRBJ2-6|.
CASSPERVRGQGISGANVLTF
TGTGCCAGCAGCCCCGAAAGGGTAAGGGGACAGGGGATCTCTGGGGCCAACGTCCTTACTTTC
>TRBV18|.|TRBJ2-1|many
CASSPGQSTEQFF
TGTGCCAGCTCACCCGGACAGTCTACTGAGCAGTTCTTC
>TRBV2|.|TRBJ1-5|.
CASKGTNLVCNQPQHF
TGTGCCAGCAAGGGGACCAATCTCGTGTGCAATCAGCCCCAGCACTTT
>TRBV28|.|TRBJ1-1|many
CASSLWRDLNTEAFF
TGTGCCAGCAGTTTATGGAGGGACCTGAACACTGAAGCTTTCTTT
>TRBV29-1|.|TRBJ1-1|many
CSVVFLQPMNTEAFF
TGCAGCGTTGTCTTCCTCCAGCCCATGAACACTGAAGCTTTCTTT
>TRBV5-4|.|TRBJ1-2|many
CASSLEGGPGRGYTF
TGTGCCAGCAGCTTGGAGGGGGGACCAGGGAGAGGCTACACCTTC
>TRBV10-3|.|TRBJ1-5|many
CAISSAGEGKAAQHF
TGTGCCATCAGTTCTGCGGGGGAGGGTAAGGCGGCCCAGCATTTT